The 4 T cell receptor beta chains below all came from one sample that was sequenced in a study of T-cell reconstitution after alpha-beta-depleted transplantation in children. The TCRbeta library incorporated unique molecular identifiers. TCRdb re-called the PCR reads with MiXCR, one entry per CDR3 protein. The sample lists about 400,000 distinct CDR3 sequences; about 14% were seen once. Specimen: PBMCs, collected from the stem cell graft. Receptors were obtained from a human donor who donated a stem cell graft to a child with Fanconi anemia.

The CDR3 coding sequence is TGCAGTGCTAGCGCTCGGGCAAATCAGCCCCAGCATTTT. Its protein product is CSASARANQPQHF. The V gene is TRBV20-1, the J gene TRBJ1-5; D gene unclear. The CDR3 covers 13 residues. Trimming stripped 3 bases from V and 4 bases from J, with 10 bases between. Germline CDR1 is DFQATT and CDR2 is SNEGSKA (reference sequence).

In this sample, this clonotype turned up a few times. The chain recombines TRBV5-1 with TRBJ2-1, with a weak D call TRBD1 (6 bases). CDR3 length: 18 residues. The germline gives CDR1 SGHRS, CDR2 YFSETQ. The V end lost 3 bases, the J end lost 3 bases, and 22 bases lay between the germline ends. In DNA form, the CDR3 reads TGCGCCAGCAGCTCATCCCGGGCAGGGGTAGGGGTCTACAATGAGCAGTTCTTC. This sequence encodes CASSSSRAGVGVYNEQFF.

The chain carries TRBV13 and TRBJ2-1; TRBD1 matches 8 bases. Unmatched junction bases numbered 8, after V lost 2 bases and J lost 8 bases. The length of the CDR3 is 15 residues. Looked up from germline, CDR1 is PRHDT and CDR2 is FYEKMQ (reference sequence). Written as DNA, the CDR3 is TGTGCCAGCAGCTTACGCGGACAGGGCCGGCATGAGCAGTTCTTC. It is translated as CASSLRGQGRHEQFF.

This clonotype has only a few counts. This rearrangement joins TRBV5-1 to TRBJ2-2; 7 positions match TRBD1. There are 16 residues in the CDR3. Germline V lookup: CDR1 SGHRS, CDR2 YFSETQ. After removal of 0 bases from V and 3 bases from J, the junction contained 5 bases not matched to a gene. CDR3 in DNA: TGCGCCAGCAGCTTGGCCGACAGGGTCTACACCGGGGAGCTGTTTTTT. It yields the protein CASSLADRVYTGELFF.